What follows describes a single T cell receptor beta chain. Its antigen remains unknown. Time point of the sample: pretreatment peripheral blood. The assay was immunoSEQ multiplex PCR, and TCRdb's table has in-frame clones only and misses some. The table has 70,000 to 75,000 clones, 84% seen once. The data derive from a study of PD-L1 blockade in urothelial cancer. Study-wide context: Individuals in the cohort had been given 0 to 3 earlier chemotherapy regimens.

Looked up from germline, CDR1 is SGHDT and CDR2 is YYEEEE. The V end lost 0 bases, the J end lost 0 bases, and 10 bases lay between the germline ends. The CDR3 is 15 amino acids. Study outcomes and limitations: Better survival was forecast by a pretreatment blood TCR clonality below the median.

The chain links TRBV5-6 to TRBJ2-7; the D is unclear. The sequence derives from a woman between 65 and 79 years old with urothelial cancer. The sequencing used PBMCs, collected around atezolizumab (anti-PD-L1) treatment. The CDR3 DNA reads as TGTGCCAGCAGCTTGGATCTGGGCCTCTCCTACGAGCAGTACTTC. Amino acid sequence: CASSLDLGLSYEQYF.